This T cell receptor (beta chain) was sequenced during a study of cytomegalovirus exposure and HLA in healthy donors. PCR primers comprised 60 Vbeta and 13 Jbeta primers. TCRdb keeps only in-frame clones here, not all; method: immunoSEQ multiplex PCR. Found here are over 95,000 clones, 77% of them singletons; the top ten hold over 6%. CDR1 is MNHEY and CDR2 is SMNVEV in the germline V gene (reference sequence). The CDR3 totals 15 residues. Trimming at V came to 4 bases and at J to 5 bases, leaving 4 bases not matched to a gene. Study-wide points: Reports credit the classifier with highly specific, highly sensitive diagnosis of cytomegalovirus status. TCR beta V- and J-gene trimming, according to a later analysis, was linked to a missense DCLRE1C variant.

A note on this clone: Its antigen is not identified.

The TCR sequence derives from a female donor in good health and CMV-seronegative. The chain links TRBV27 to TRBJ2-2; 10 bases are a match to TRBD2. The specimen was PBMCs. CDR3 region: CASSSSGRGTGELFF. The CDR3 nucleotides read TGTGCCAGCAGTTCCAGCGGGAGGGGGACCGGGGAGCTGTTTTTT.